This T cell receptor (beta chain) was recovered during a study of control samples from healthy donors and cancer patients. Clones were read by immunoSEQ multiplex PCR, and TCRdb kept only the in-frame ones, dropping some. The sample has about 97,000 clones, approximately 90% seen once. Trimming took 3 bases from V and 0 from J, leaving 5 bases between them. Germline V gene sequence: CDR1 SGHTA, CDR2 FQGTGA. The CDR3 runs 13 residues. This TCR came from a woman aged 18-29 years in good health. Source material: blood. The chain has TRBV7-3 and TRBJ1-1; D ambiguous. CDR3 sequence: CASSFNMNTEAFF. DNA of the CDR3: TGTGCCAGCAGCTTTAACATGAACACTGAAGCTTTCTTT.